A single sample gave rise to the 28 T cell receptor beta chains below, sequenced in a study of technical replicates of blood from a few donors. TCRdb's copy holds only in-frame clones and misses some; the assay was immunoSEQ multiplex PCR. The sample records tens of thousands of clones, roughly 94% being singletons. Sequenced sample: T cells isolated from PBMCs. Receptors originate from a human donor in good health.

The J gene is TRBJ1-1, the V gene TRBV19; 7 bases match TRBD1. Trimming at V came to 4 bases and at J to 0 bases, leaving 8 bases not matched to a gene. In germline, CDR1 is LNHDA, CDR2 SQIVND (reference sequence). CDR3 length: 16 residues. CDR3 in DNA: TGTGCCAGTAGTACGAACAGGGGAATACTGAACACTGAAGCTTTCTTT. Translation gives CASSTNRGILNTEAFF.

The chain is built from TRBV2 and TRBJ1-5, with TRBD1 matching over 11 bases. CDR1 SNHLY and CDR2 FYNNEI come from the germline V gene. The CDR3 covers 14 residues. Germline trimming cut 6 bases from V and 6 bases from J; bases unmatched to any gene: 4. The DNA for the CDR3 is TGTGCCAGCAGGGCGGGACAGGGGGGTCAGCCCCAGCATTTT. This sequence encodes CASRAGQGGQPQHF.

J is TRBJ1-1 and V is TRBV6-5; D might be TRBD1 (5 bases). The CDR3 consists of 14 residues. CDR1 and CDR2 (germline): MNHEY, SVGAGI. V was clipped by 4 bases and J by 0 bases, with 9 bases between them. This chain's CDR3 is CASSFDSLNTEAFF. Written as DNA, the CDR3 is TGTGCCAGCAGTTTCGACAGCTTGAACACTGAAGCTTTCTTT.

The chain has TRBV5-1 and TRBJ1-5; the D gene is possibly TRBD1 (6 bases). V was trimmed by 5 bases and J by 1 base, leaving 13 bases between them. Germline V lookup: CDR1 SGHRS, CDR2 YFSETQ. The CDR3 extends over 15 amino acids. CDR3 DNA sequence: TGCGCCAGCAGGGCAGGGGTTTCGAGCAATCAGCCCCAGCATTTT. The encoded protein is CASRAGVSSNQPQHF.

The V call is TRBV30, the J call TRBJ1-5; TRBD1 might be the D (5 bases). This CDR3 contains 16 residues. Germline CDR1 reads GTSNPN; CDR2 reads SVGIG (reference sequence). Trimming shortened V by 2 bases and J by 2 bases, and 16 bases separated the two germline ends. CDR3 protein: CAWSPRGGRRNQPQHF. The CDR3 DNA reads TGTGCCTGGAGTCCGCGGGGGGGGAGGCGCAATCAGCCCCAGCATTTT.

For the CDR3, the DNA is TGTGCCAGCAGCCTCCGGACGGAGGCGGATCAGCCCCAGCATTTT. As protein: CASSLRTEADQPQHF. This chain joins TRBV4-2 and TRBJ1-5; D gene ambiguous. Per the germline V gene, CDR1 is LGHNA and CDR2 is YNFKEQ. V lost 4 bases, J lost 5 bases, and 15 bases lay in between. The CDR3 runs to 15 residues.

This clone has just one count. The chain links TRBV7-9 to TRBJ1-1; 9 bases agree with TRBD1. There are 17 residues in the CDR3. The junction had 16 bases not matched to a gene; V was cut back by 7 bases and J by 4 bases. From germline, CDR1 is SEHNR and CDR2 FQNEAQ (reference sequence). CDR3 loop: CASTNAYRDRVLTEAFF. CDR3 in DNA: TGTGCCAGCACCAATGCCTACCGGGACAGGGTACTCACTGAAGCTTTCTTT.

This clone was found once. The CDR3 region has the DNA TGCGCCAGCAGCTTGGAACAGGGAATGAACACTGAAGCTTTCTTT. Amino acids: CASSLEQGMNTEAFF. The gene calls are TRBV5-1 and TRBJ1-1; maybe TRBD1 (6 bases). Trimming removed 0 bases from V and 0 bases from J, with 9 bases in between. The germline V gene has CDR1 SGHRS and CDR2 YFSETQ. The CDR3 has 15 amino acids.

This chain joins TRBV5-1 and TRBJ1-1, with D unclear. The CDR3 covers 13 residues. Germline V gene lookup returns CDR1 SGHRS and CDR2 YFSETQ. Trimming pared 5 bases from V and 2 bases from J, leaving 10 bases between. The chain's CDR3 is CASRFEGNTEAFF. The CDR3 nucleotides are TGCGCCAGCAGGTTCGAGGGTAACACTGAAGCTTTCTTT.

The V and J genes are TRBV6-1 and TRBJ1-2, with 9 bases identical to TRBD1. Germline CDR1 MNHNS, CDR2 SASEGT. Trimming at V came to 4 bases and at J to 6 bases, leaving 9 bases not matched to a gene. This CDR3 is 15 amino acids long. CDR3 region: CASSAVTGGADGYTF. In DNA form, the CDR3 reads TGTGCCAGCAGTGCCGTTACAGGGGGCGCCGATGGCTACACCTTC.

The count of this clone is one. CDR3 amino acids: CASSLSGGSRNIQYF. CDR3 in DNA: TGTGCCAGCAGCTTGTCGGGGGGGTCCAGAAACATTCAGTACTTC. The chain is built from TRBV5-4 and TRBJ2-4; 8 bases are shared with TRBD2. Germline V gene sequence: CDR1 SGHNT, CDR2 YYREEE (reference sequence). There are 15 residues in the CDR3. V was pared by 1 base and J by 6 bases, with 6 bases of the junction left unmatched.

The gene calls are TRBV5-1 and TRBJ2-5; 9 bases agree with TRBD1. J lost 5 bases, V lost 3 bases, and 8 bases had no gene match. The CDR3 runs 15 residues. Germline V gives CDR1 SGHRS, CDR2 YFSETQ. The chain's CDR3 is CASSSTGGGRETQYF. CDR3 bases: TGCGCCAGCAGCTCGACAGGGGGTGGTAGGGAGACCCAGTACTTC.

The gene calls are TRBV2 and TRBJ1-5; 8 positions match TRBD1. The CDR3 covers 14 residues. Germline trimming cut 6 bases from V and 2 bases from J; bases unmatched to any gene: 3. Germline lookup yields CDR1 SNHLY and CDR2 FYNNEI. CDR3 in amino acids: CASRETGGNQPQHF. For the CDR3, the DNA is TGTGCCAGCAGAGAGACAGGGGGCAATCAGCCCCAGCATTTT.

The chain joins TRBV27 to TRBJ1-1, with D tentatively TRBD1 (5 bases). From germline, CDR1 is MNHEY and CDR2 SMNVEV (reference sequence). The CDR3 contains 14 residues. With 3 bases removed from V and 4 bases from J, the gap between germline ends came to 12 bases. In nucleotides, the CDR3 is TGTGCCAGCAGTTTTCTGCAGGGCCGCACTGAAGCTTTCTTT. It codes for CASSFLQGRTEAFF.

Written as DNA, the CDR3 is TGCGCCAGCAGCTTGAGGACTAGCGGGAATCGGGACACCGGGGAGCTGTTTTTT. Protein sequence: CASSLRTSGNRDTGELFF. The chain has TRBV5-1 and TRBJ2-2, with 12 bases matching TRBD2. The length of the CDR3 is 18 residues. With V trimmed by 1 base and J by 3 bases, 7 bases remained unmatched. Looked up from germline, CDR1 is SGHRS and CDR2 is YFSETQ.

The CDR3 DNA follows: TGTGCCATCCCTCAACCGAGACAACCCACCTACGAGCAGTACTTC. This translates into CAIPQPRQPTYEQYF. The rearrangement joins TRBV19 to TRBJ2-7; D not resolved. CDR3 length: 15 amino acids. With 10 bases removed from V and 2 bases from J, the gap between germline ends came to 21 bases. CDR1 is LNHDA, CDR2 SQIVND, per germline (reference sequence).

There are a few counts of this clone. The CDR3 sequence is CASSWTESGNTIYF. The DNA of the CDR3 is TGTGCCAGCAGTTGGACAGAGTCTGGAAACACCATATATTTT. The chain recombines TRBV6-5 with TRBJ1-3, with a tentative D call TRBD1 (6 bases). The CDR3 runs to 14 residues. The V end lost 4 bases, the J end lost 1 base, and 8 bases lay between the germline ends. CDR1 is MNHEY and CDR2 is SVGAGI in the germline V gene.

This rearrangement joins TRBV7-6 to TRBJ2-2; 8 nucleotides line up with TRBD1. This CDR3 is built from 14 residues. V lost 4 bases, J lost 4 bases, and 2 bases stayed unmatched. CDR1 is SGHVS and CDR2 is FNYEAQ in the germline V gene. This CDR3 reads CASSWTGSTGELFF. CDR3 coding DNA: TGTGCCAGCAGCTGGACAGGGTCCACCGGGGAGCTGTTTTTT. The whole variable domain, filled in from reference TRBV7-6 and TRBJ2-2, reads GAGVSQSPRYKVTKRGQDVALRCDPISGHVSLYWYRQALGQGPEFLTYFNYEAQQDKSGLPNDRFSAERPEGSISTLTIQRTEQRDSAMYRCASSWTGSTGELFFGEGSRLTVL.

The genes are TRBV28 and TRBJ1-4, with D tentatively TRBD1 (6 bases). Germline CDR1 reads MDHEN; CDR2 reads SYDVKM. The CDR3 contains 13 residues. Trimming shortened V by 3 bases and J by 7 bases, and 9 bases separated the two germline ends. CDR3 in amino acids: CASSFVGGEKLFF. CDR3 coding DNA: TGTGCCAGCAGTTTCGTAGGGGGTGAAAAACTGTTTTTT. Full variable domain (missing parts from reference TRBV28 and TRBJ1-4): DVKVTQSSRYLVKRTGEKVFLECVQDMDHENMFWYRQDPGLGLRLIYFSYDVKMKEKGDIPEGYSVSREKKERFSLILESASTNQTSMYLCASSFVGGEKLFFGSGTQLSVL.

The rearrangement uses TRBV6-1 and TRBJ2-2, with D tentatively TRBD1 (6 bases). V dropped 7 bases and J dropped 2 bases, with 11 bases sitting between them. The V gene's germline CDR1 is MNHNS and CDR2 SASEGT. The CDR3 spans 14 residues. CDR3 sequence reads: CASTRTENTGELFF. The DNA of the CDR3 is TGTGCCAGCACCCGGACAGAAAACACCGGGGAGCTGTTTTTT.

The chain is built from TRBV9 and TRBJ1-1; D ambiguous. Germline loops: CDR1 SGDLS, CDR2 YYNGEE. V was trimmed by 0 bases and J by 1 base, leaving 4 bases between them. The CDR3 has 13 amino acids. The CDR3 DNA sequence: TGTGCCAGCAGCGTAGGGGCGAACACTGAAGCTTTCTTT. Encoded protein: CASSVGANTEAFF.

Remarks on this clone: Germline is not matched at one junction end, which may reflect a read error. This chain uses TRBV7-7 with TRBJ2-2, with D unresolved. The CDR3 sequence is 13 residues long. Germline V gives CDR1 SSHAT, CDR2 FNYEAQ (reference sequence). DNA for the CDR3: TGTGCTAGCAGCTTCAAGAACACCGGGGAGCTGTTTTTT. This codes for CASSFKNTGELFF.

V and J are TRBV5-4 and TRBJ2-3; 15 bases are a match to TRBD2. Germline CDR1 reads SGHNT; CDR2 reads YYREEE (reference sequence). The trim removed 4 bases at V and 2 bases at J, leaving 8 bases unmatched. This CDR3 region has 18 residues. The DNA for the CDR3 is TGTGCCAGCAGCCTCGGACTAGCGGGGGGGCTTTTCACAGATACGCAGTATTTT. It codes for CASSLGLAGGLFTDTQYF.

The rearrangement links TRBV6-5 to TRBJ1-1, with D hard to call. CDR1 is MNHEY and CDR2 is SVGAGI in the germline V gene. The CDR3 covers 14 residues. Trimming shortened V by 1 base and J by 0 bases, and 6 bases separated the two germline ends. The CDR3 loop is CASSYFGMNTEAFF. The DNA for the CDR3 is TGTGCCAGCAGTTACTTCGGTATGAACACTGAAGCTTTCTTT.

There are a few counts of this clone. The chain is built from TRBV30 and TRBJ1-1; D is undetermined. CDR3 length: 13 residues. Between the trimmed V and J ends, which lost 5 bases and 0 bases, there was a span of 10 bases. Looked up from germline, CDR1 is GTSNPN and CDR2 is SVGIG (reference sequence). The CDR3 bases are TGTGCCTGGGCCCAGGTGATGAACACTGAAGCTTTCTTT. This sequence encodes CAWAQVMNTEAFF.

The V gene is TRBV4-2, the J gene TRBJ2-7; 8 bases align to TRBD1. J gave up 0 bases and V 6 bases, and 4 bases lay outside the gene matches. The CDR3 has 14 residues. Germline lookup yields CDR1 LGHNA and CDR2 YNFKEQ. CDR3 protein: CASSRDRSSYEQYF. CDR3 DNA: TGTGCCAGCAGTCGGGACAGGAGCTCCTACGAGCAGTACTTC.

The rearrangement links TRBV19 to TRBJ1-5, with D hard to call. CDR1 LNHDA and CDR2 SQIVND come from the germline V gene (reference sequence). The CDR3 extends over 11 amino acids. V was trimmed by 5 bases and J by 4 bases, leaving 3 bases between them. CDR3 protein: CASSANQPQHF. The CDR3 bases are TGTGCCAGTAGTGCGAATCAGCCCCAGCATTTT. Full variable domain (missing parts from reference TRBV19 and TRBJ1-5): DGGITQSPKYLFRKEGQNVTLSCEQNLNHDAMYWYRQDPGQGLRLIYYSQIVNDFQKGDIAEGYSVSREKKESFPLTVTSAQKNPTAFYLCASSANQPQHFGDGTRLSIL.

The chain employs TRBV27 and TRBJ2-7; 10 positions agree with TRBD1. The ends lost 7 bases at V and 4 bases at J; junction bases unmatched: 7. Germline V gene sequence: CDR1 MNHEY, CDR2 SMNVEV (reference sequence). This CDR3 comprises 14 residues. CDR3 bases: TGTGCCAGCACCAGGACAGGGGGTTGGTACGAGCAGTACTTC. Residues: CASTRTGGWYEQYF.